This T cell receptor beta chain was recorded in a study of cytomegalovirus exposure and HLA in healthy donors. This clone showed up just a few times. V lost 1 base, J lost 8 bases, and 12 bases lay in between. CDR3 size: 14 residues. Germline CDR1 MNHEY, CDR2 SVGAGI. PCR amplification relied on 60 Vbeta primers (plus 13 Jbeta primers). Sequenced by immunoSEQ multiplex PCR; TCRdb stores in-frame clones only, minus some. The repertoire holds about 98,000 clones, with 75% to 85% as singletons. Sequenced sample: PBMCs. This clonotype originated in a young man in good health and CMV-seropositive. The J gene is TRBJ2-1, the V gene TRBV6-5; D ambiguous. The CDR3 DNA reads as TGTGCCAGCAGTTACTTAGGATTGGCGGATGAGCAGTTCTTC. Translation: CASSYLGLADEQFF.